The 10 T cell receptor beta chains in this list originate from one sample, sequenced in a study of Graves' ophthalmopathy and Graves' hyperthyroidism. Transcripts of RNA were the source for amplifying TCR beta CDR3 regions. HTBI-primed RT-PCR formed the first round, and a multiplex PCR formed the second. TCRdb called the multiplex PCR reads again in MiXCR, with one record for every CDR3 protein. The sample has 680,000 or so distinct CDR3 sequences, 22% seen once. The sequenced material came from peripheral blood. These receptors originate from a woman aged 18 to 35 with stable Graves' hyperthyroidism. Some clones in this sample may be carry-over from other donors' samples.

The chain carries TRBV20-1 and TRBJ2-7; 7 nucleotides match TRBD1. CDR1 is DFQATT and CDR2 is SNEGSKA in the germline V gene (reference sequence). The CDR3 contains 12 residues. The V and J ends lost 3 bases and 6 bases, in that order; junction bases with no gene match: 5. CDR3 protein: CSARGQFAEQYF. The CDR3 nucleotides read TGCAGTGCTAGGGGACAGTTTGCCGAGCAGTACTTC.

A remark on this clonotype: Given the absence of the conserved phenylalanine or tryptophan at the CDR3 end, a read error is likely. The V and J genes are TRBV4-1 and TRBJ2-7, with 7 bases identical to TRBD2. V dropped 4 bases and J dropped 3; count of bases not matched to a gene: 9. Germline CDR1 MGHRA, CDR2 YSYEKL. The CDR3 consists of 15 residues. CDR3 DNA sequence: TGCGCCAGCAGCCTACGAATGGGGGGGTACTACGAGCAGTACTAC. It specifies CASSLRMGGYYEQYY.

The chain combines TRBV4-3 with TRBJ1-1, with unresolved D. V was clipped by 2 bases and J by 3 bases, with 10 bases between them. The CDR3 runs to 14 residues. CDR1 and CDR2 from the germline V gene are LGHNA and YSLEER. CDR3 residues: CASSQNDWDTEAFF. CDR3 sequence (DNA): TGCGCCAGCAGCCAAAACGACTGGGACACTGAAGCTTTCTTT.

Many counts were recorded for this clonotype. The rearrangement uses TRBV20-1 and TRBJ2-7; 9 bases fit TRBD1. V dropped 3 bases and J dropped 6; count of bases not matched to a gene: 9. CDR1 is DFQATT, CDR2 SNEGSKA, per germline (reference sequence). The CDR3 consists of 14 residues. CDR3 residues: CSARGDRVTLEQYF. The CDR3 nucleotides read TGCAGTGCTAGGGGGGACAGGGTAACCCTCGAGCAGTACTTC.

In this sample, this clonotype turned up a few times. The chain links TRBV18 to TRBJ2-7; TRBD1 matches 8 bases. Germline loops: CDR1 KGHSH, CDR2 LQKENI. This CDR3 has 16 residues. V trimming: 3 bases; J trimming: 1 base; junction bases outside the gene matches: 8. CDR3 sequence reads: CASSPARGRESYEQYF. CDR3 in DNA: TGTGCCAGCTCACCGGCCAGGGGGCGAGAGTCCTACGAGCAGTACTTC. The entire variable domain, with the rest obtained from reference TRBV18 and TRBJ2-7, is as follows: NAGVMQNPRHLVRRRGQEARLRCSPMKGHSHVYWYRQLPEEGLKFMVYLQKENIIDESGMPKERFSAEFPKEGPSILRIQQVVRGDSAAYFCASSPARGRESYEQYFGPGTRLTVT.

The chain links TRBV6-1 to TRBJ2-7; D is unclear. The germline gives CDR1 MNHNS, CDR2 SASEGT. CDR3 length: 12 amino acids. V lost 8 bases, J lost 6 bases, and 14 bases lay in between. CDR3 protein: CASGLVLSEQYF. CDR3 sequence (DNA): TGTGCCAGCGGTCTAGTACTAAGCGAGCAGTACTTC.

The CDR3 sequence: CASSYFPFGYTF. The CDR3 DNA sequence: TGTGCCAGCAGCTACTTCCCTTTTGGCTACACCTTC. The gene calls are TRBV11-3 and TRBJ1-2; D uncertain. The CDR3 totals 12 residues. Trimming shortened V by 4 bases and J by 7 bases, and 10 bases separated the two germline ends. From germline, CDR1 is SGHNT and CDR2 YENEEA.

This clonotype was counted many times. The chain has TRBV19 and TRBJ2-5; no firm D call. Germline CDR1 reads LNHDA; CDR2 reads SQIVND (reference sequence). The length of the CDR3 is 15 residues. V was cut by 4 bases and J by 2 bases, with 14 bases left in between. The CDR3 DNA reads TGTGCCAGTAGTACCTCGGCCGATTGGCAAGAGACCCAGTACTTC. Protein sequence: CASSTSADWQETQYF.

V is TRBV7-2 and J is TRBJ1-5, with D tentatively TRBD1 (5 bases). The germline gives CDR1 SGHTA, CDR2 FQGNSA. Trimming cost V 2 bases and J 5 bases, with 13 bases left between them. The CDR3 totals 15 residues. Written as DNA, the CDR3 is TGTGCCAGCAGCTTACAGGGTGGGGATCATCAGCCCCAGCATTTT. Protein sequence: CASSLQGGDHQPQHF.

At least ten counts were recorded for this clonotype. The rearrangement links TRBV20-1 to TRBJ1-1; no firm D call. CDR3 size: 16 residues. Trimming pared 0 bases from V and 3 bases from J, leaving 17 bases between. Germline assignment: CDR1 DFQATT and CDR2 SNEGSKA (reference sequence). This CDR3 reads CSARDLKTNLDTEAFF. CDR3 DNA: TGCAGTGCTAGAGACCTCAAGACAAATTTGGACACTGAAGCTTTCTTT.